The 5 T cell receptor beta chains given below trace back to one sample, sequenced in a study of beta chain features in type 1 diabetes. The entirety of the isolated RNA underwent reverse transcription, so expressed TCRB transcripts were sequenced. This table comes from immunoSEQ multiplex PCR, and its TCRdb copy is limited to in-frame clones, with some not included. The data contain 300,000 to 450,000 clones, roughly 12% of them singletons. The sequencing sample was made of naive CD4+ T cells from blood. The receptors shown here come from a man between 18 and 35 years old in good health.

A few counts support this clone. V and J are TRBV7-7 and TRBJ2-1, with 9 bases lining up with TRBD2. Trimming cost V 1 base and J 4 bases; bases outside gene matches: 2. CDR1 is SSHAT and CDR2 is FNYEAQ in the germline V gene (reference sequence). The CDR3 contains 15 residues. The CDR3 DNA sequence: TGTGCCAGCAGCTTAGTTAGCGGGGGATACAATGAGCAGTTCTTC. It codes for CASSLVSGGYNEQFF.

V is TRBV18 and J is TRBJ1-1; D gene uncertain. There are 16 residues in the CDR3. V was cut by 3 bases and J by 9 bases, with 23 bases left in between. Germline assignment: CDR1 KGHSH and CDR2 LQKENI. In DNA form, the CDR3 reads TGTGCCAGCTCACCTCTTTCCCGAGGGTCAAACCCCCAAGCTTTCTTT. This gives the protein CASSPLSRGSNPQAFF.

For the CDR3, the DNA is TGTGCCAGCAACCGGGACAGCGTGCTTAACTATGGCTACACCTTC. It codes for CASNRDSVLNYGYTF. V and J are TRBV16 and TRBJ1-2, with 7 bases identical to TRBD1. J gave up 1 base and V 7 bases, and 9 bases lay outside the gene matches. The germline V gene encodes CDR1 KGHSY and CDR2 FQNENV. This CDR3 is 15 amino acids long.

The rearrangement links TRBV18 to TRBJ1-4; D is possibly TRBD1 (6 bases). Per the germline V gene, CDR1 is KGHSH and CDR2 is LQKENI. The CDR3 has 15 residues. Between the trimmed V and J ends, which lost 2 bases and 3 bases, there was a span of 10 bases. CDR3 sequence reads: CASSPWAGANEKLFF. The CDR3 DNA sequence: TGTGCCAGCTCACCATGGGCAGGGGCTAATGAAAAACTGTTTTTT.

The sample holds a few counts of this clone. CDR3 loop: CASREGTAGSYYGYTF. CDR3 nucleotide sequence: TGTGCCAGCAGAGAAGGGACAGCCGGTTCCTACTATGGCTACACCTTC. The chain uses TRBV6-4 and TRBJ1-2, with 7 positions matching TRBD1. The CDR3 sequence is 16 residues long. CDR1 is MRHNA, CDR2 SNTAGT, per germline. With V trimmed by 6 bases and J by 3 bases, 13 bases remained unmatched.